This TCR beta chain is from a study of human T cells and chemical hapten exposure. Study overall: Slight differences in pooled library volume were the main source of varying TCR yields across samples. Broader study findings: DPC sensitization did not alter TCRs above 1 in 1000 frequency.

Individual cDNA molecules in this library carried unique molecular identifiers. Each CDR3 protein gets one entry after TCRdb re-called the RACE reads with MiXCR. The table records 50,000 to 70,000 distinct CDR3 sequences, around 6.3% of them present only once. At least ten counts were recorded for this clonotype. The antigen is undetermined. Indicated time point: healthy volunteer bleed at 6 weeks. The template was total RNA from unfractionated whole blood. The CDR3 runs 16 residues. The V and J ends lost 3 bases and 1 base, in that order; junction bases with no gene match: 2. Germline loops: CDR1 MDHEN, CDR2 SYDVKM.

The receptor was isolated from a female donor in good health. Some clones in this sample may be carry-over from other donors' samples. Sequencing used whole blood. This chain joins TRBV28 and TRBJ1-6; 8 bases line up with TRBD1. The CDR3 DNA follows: TGTGCCAGCAGTTTCGGGACAGGATCCTATAATTCACCCCTCCACTTT. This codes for CASSFGTGSYNSPLHF.